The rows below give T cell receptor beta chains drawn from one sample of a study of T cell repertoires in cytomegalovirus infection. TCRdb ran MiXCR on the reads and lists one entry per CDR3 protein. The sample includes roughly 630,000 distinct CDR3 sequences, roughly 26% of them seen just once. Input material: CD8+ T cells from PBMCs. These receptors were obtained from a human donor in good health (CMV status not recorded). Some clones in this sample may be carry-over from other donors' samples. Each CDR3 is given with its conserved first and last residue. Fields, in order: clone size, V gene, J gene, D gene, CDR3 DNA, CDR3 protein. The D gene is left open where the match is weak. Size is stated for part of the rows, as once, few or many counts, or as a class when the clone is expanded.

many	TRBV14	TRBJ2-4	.	TGTGCCAGCAGCCACACCGGGGGTCTACTAGCCAAAAACATTCAGTACTTC	CASSHTGGLLAKNIQYF
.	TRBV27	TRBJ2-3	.	TGTGCCAGCAGTATAATAGCGGATACAGATACGCAGTATTTT	CASSIIADTDTQYF
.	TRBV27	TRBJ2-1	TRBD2	TGTGCCAGCAGTGCGCTAGCGGTGTGGAGCTCCTACAATGAGCAGTTCTTC	CASSALAVWSSYNEQFF
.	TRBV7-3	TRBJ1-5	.	TGTGCCAGCAGCACCCGTGAGGGGGGTAGCAATCAGCCCCAGCATTTT	CASSTREGGSNQPQHF
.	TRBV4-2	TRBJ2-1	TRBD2	TGTGCCAGCAGCCAGTGGACTAGCGGGGGGGCCGGTAATGAGCAGTTCTTC	CASSQWTSGGAGNEQFF
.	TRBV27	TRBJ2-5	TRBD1	TGTGCCAGCAGTTTTTGGACGACAGGGTACCAAGAGACCCAGTACTTC	CASSFWTTGYQETQYF
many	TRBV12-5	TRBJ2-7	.	TGTGCTAGTGGTCCTCCGGGGGTTAACGAGCAGTACTTC	CASGPPGVNEQYF
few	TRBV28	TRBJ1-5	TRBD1	TGTGCCAGCAGTAGGGACAGGGGTGTCGGACAGCCCCAGCATTTT	CASSRDRGVGQPQHF
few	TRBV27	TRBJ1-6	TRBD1	TGTGCCAGCAGTGTGACAGGGAATTCACCCCTCCACTTT	CASSVTGNSPLHF
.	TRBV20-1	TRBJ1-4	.	TGCAGTGCTAGAGATCAGTACACTAATGAAAAACTGTTTTTT	CSARDQYTNEKLFF
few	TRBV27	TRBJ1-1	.	TGTGCCAGCACTACCGCGGGAGGGAACACTGAAGCTTTCTTT	CASTTAGGNTEAFF
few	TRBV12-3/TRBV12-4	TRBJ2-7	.	TGTGCCAGCAGTTTAGCAGGGTTCCACGAGCAGTACTTC	CASSLAGFHEQYF
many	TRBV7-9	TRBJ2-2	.	TGTGCCAGCAGTCGGGACGGAAAGAACACCGGGGAGCTGTTTTTT	CASSRDGKNTGELFF
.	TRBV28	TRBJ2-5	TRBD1	TGTGCCACCACTTTGATGACAGGGGTTGGAGAGACCCAGTACTTC	CATTLMTGVGETQYF
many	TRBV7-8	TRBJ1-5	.	TGTGCCAGCAGCTCACTCGCACCCCCGGGAGGTCAGCCCCAGCATTTT	CASSSLAPPGGQPQHF
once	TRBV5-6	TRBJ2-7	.	TGTGCCAGCAGCTGGGGGACCGCGGGAGAGCAGTACTTC	CASSWGTAGEQYF
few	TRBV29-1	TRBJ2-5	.	TGCAGCGTTATCTCCGGGGGCCGAGAGACCCAGTACTTC	CSVISGGRETQYF
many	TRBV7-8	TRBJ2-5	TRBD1	TGTGCCAGCAGCATAACGCAGGGGGCGCGGGAGACCCAGTACTTC	CASSITQGARETQYF
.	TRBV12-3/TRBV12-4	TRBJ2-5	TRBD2	TGTGCCAGCAGTTTAGAAGAGGGGACTACCTCGTACCAAGAGACCCAGTACTTC	CASSLEEGTTSYQETQYF
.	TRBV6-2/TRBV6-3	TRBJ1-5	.	TGTGCCAGCAGTTACGGGGAGTACAATCAGCCCCAGCATTTT	CASSYGEYNQPQHF
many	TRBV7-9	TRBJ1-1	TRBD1	TGTGCCAGCAGCCCACGACAGGGAGACCCGGCAGGGGAAGCTTTCTTT	CASSPRQGDPAGEAFF
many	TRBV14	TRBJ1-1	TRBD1	TGTGCCAGCAGCATGGACAGGGGAGGCACTGAAGCTTTCTTT	CASSMDRGGTEAFF
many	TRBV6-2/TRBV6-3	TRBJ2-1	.	TGTGCCAGCAGCTTCTCCGGGGTAGTCCTCCTCAATGAGCAGTTCTTC	CASSFSGVVLLNEQFF
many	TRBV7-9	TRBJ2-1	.	TGTGCCAGCAGCTTAGAGAGGCTAGCGCTCAGTGATGATGAGCAGTTCTTC	CASSLERLALSDDEQFF
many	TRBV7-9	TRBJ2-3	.	TGTGCCATTCCGGACCCTGGCACAGATACGCAGTATTTT	CAIPDPGTDTQYF
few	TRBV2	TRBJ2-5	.	TGTGCCAGCAGTGCCGGTCTAGCTGTGGGAGAGACCCAGTACTTC	CASSAGLAVGETQYF
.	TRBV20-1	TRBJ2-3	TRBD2	TGCAGTGCTAGAGATTCGCTAGCGGGGGGGCTAGTCACAGATACGCAGTATTTT	CSARDSLAGGLVTDTQYF
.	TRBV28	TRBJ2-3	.	TGTGCCAGCAGTGCCCATCAGGGGACAGATACGCAGTATTTT	CASSAHQGTDTQYF
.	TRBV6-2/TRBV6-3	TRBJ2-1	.	TGTGCCAGCAGTTTGGGGCTCTCCTACAATGAGCAGTTCTTC	CASSLGLSYNEQFF
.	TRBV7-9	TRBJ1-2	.	TGTGCCAGCAGCTTAGCGCCGGTTTCCTATGGCTACACCTTC	CASSLAPVSYGYTF
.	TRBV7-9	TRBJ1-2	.	TGTGCCAGCAGGTTGGACCGAAACTATGGCTACACCTTC	CASRLDRNYGYTF
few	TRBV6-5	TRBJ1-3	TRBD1	TGTGCCAGCAGCCGGACAGGAGATTCTGGAAACACCATATATTTT	CASSRTGDSGNTIYF
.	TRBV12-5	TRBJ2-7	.	TGTGCTAGTGCCGGGAGCGGGTACGAGCAGTACTTC	CASAGSGYEQYF
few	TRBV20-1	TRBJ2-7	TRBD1	TGCAGTGCTAAAACCTTCGACAGGGGGACCTCCTACGAGCAGTACTTC	CSAKTFDRGTSYEQYF
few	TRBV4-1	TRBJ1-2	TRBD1	TGCGCCAGCAGCCAGGGACAGGACCTCTATGGCTACACCTTC	CASSQGQDLYGYTF